This TCR beta chain was recorded in a study of CD8 T cell repertoires and HIV-1 epitope variants. Study background: T cells were stimulated with Twenty-five Gag and Nef peptides separately. Tested: three Gag epitope families, Nef HW9 and YT9.

Using immunoSEQ multiplex PCR, the repertoire was profiled, and TCRdb retains in-frame clones only, with some absent. The sample yields several thousand clones, approximately 65% seen once. Germline V gives CDR1 SGHNT, CDR2 YENEEA. CDR3 length: 15 residues. V was trimmed by 1 base and J by 0 bases, leaving 10 bases between them. As regards this clone: Its antigen is unknown.

The source of this sequence is a male donor with HIV. The chain joins TRBV11-3 to TRBJ2-7; a possible D gene is TRBD1 (6 bases). Material for sequencing was cultured CD8+ T cells derived from PBMCs. This chain's CDR3 is CASSLAGAPSYEQYF. DNA for the CDR3: TGTGCCAGCAGCTTAGCAGGGGCTCCCTCCTACGAGCAGTACTTC. Looking up the rest from reference TRBV11-3 and TRBJ2-7 gives the full variable domain: EAGVVQSPRYKIIEKKQPVAFWCNPISGHNTLYWYLQNLGQGPELLIRYENEEAVDDSQLPKDRFSAERLKGVDSTLKIQPAELGDSAVYLCASSLAGAPSYEQYFGPGTRLTVT.